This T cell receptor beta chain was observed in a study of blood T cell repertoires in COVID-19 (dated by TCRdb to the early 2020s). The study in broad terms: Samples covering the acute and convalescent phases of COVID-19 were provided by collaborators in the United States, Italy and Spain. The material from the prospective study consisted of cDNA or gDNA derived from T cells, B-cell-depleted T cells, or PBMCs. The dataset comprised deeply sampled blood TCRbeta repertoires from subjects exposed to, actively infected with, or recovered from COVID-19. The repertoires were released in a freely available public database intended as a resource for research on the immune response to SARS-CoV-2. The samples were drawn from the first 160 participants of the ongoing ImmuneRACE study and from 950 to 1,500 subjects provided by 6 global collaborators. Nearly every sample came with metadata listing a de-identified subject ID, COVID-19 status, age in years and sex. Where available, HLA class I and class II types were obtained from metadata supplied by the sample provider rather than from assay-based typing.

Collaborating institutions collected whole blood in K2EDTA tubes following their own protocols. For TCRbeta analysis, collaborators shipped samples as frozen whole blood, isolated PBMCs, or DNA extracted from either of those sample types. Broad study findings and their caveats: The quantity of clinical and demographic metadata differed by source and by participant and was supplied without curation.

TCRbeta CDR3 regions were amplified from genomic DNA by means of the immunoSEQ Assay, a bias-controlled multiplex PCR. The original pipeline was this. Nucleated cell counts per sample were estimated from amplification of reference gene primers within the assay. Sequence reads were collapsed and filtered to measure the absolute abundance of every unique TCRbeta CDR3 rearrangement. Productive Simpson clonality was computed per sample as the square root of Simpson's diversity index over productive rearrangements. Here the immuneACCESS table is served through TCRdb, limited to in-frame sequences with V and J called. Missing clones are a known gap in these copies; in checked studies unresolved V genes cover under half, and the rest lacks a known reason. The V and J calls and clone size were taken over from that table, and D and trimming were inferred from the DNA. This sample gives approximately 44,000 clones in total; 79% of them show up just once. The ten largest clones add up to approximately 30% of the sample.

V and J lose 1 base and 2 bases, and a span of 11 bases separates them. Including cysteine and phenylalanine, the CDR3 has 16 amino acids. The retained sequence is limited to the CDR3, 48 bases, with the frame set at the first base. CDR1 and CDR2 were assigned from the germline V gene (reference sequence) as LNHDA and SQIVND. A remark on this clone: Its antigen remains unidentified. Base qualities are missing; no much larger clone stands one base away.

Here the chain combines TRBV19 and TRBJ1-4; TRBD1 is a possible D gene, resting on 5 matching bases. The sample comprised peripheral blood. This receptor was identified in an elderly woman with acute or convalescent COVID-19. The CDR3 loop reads CASSIARQRTNEKLFF. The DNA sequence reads TGTGCCAGTAGTATAGCGAGACAGAGGACTAATGAAAAACTGTTTTTT.